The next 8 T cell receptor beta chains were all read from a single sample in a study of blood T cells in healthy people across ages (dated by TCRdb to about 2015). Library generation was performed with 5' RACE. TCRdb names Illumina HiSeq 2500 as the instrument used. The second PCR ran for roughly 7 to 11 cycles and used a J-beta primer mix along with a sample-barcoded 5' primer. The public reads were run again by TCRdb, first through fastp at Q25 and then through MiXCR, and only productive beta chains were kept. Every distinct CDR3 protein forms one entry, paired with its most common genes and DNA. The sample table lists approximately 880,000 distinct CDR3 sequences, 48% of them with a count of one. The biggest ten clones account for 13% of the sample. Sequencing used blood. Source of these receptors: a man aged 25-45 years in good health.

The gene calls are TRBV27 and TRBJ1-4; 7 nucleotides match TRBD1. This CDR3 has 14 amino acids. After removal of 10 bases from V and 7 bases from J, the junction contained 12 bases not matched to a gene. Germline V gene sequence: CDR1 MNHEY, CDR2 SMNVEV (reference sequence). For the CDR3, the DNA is TGTGCCACTAAGCCAGACAGGGCCTTTGAAAAACTGTTTTTT. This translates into CATKPDRAFEKLFF.

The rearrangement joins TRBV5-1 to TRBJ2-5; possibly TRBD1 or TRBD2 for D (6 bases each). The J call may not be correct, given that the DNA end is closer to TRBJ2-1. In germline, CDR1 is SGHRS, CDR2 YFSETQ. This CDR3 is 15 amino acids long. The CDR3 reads CASSFTGALQETQFF. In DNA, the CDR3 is TGCGCCAGCAGCTTCACGGGGGCGCTCCAAGAGACCCAGTTCTTC.

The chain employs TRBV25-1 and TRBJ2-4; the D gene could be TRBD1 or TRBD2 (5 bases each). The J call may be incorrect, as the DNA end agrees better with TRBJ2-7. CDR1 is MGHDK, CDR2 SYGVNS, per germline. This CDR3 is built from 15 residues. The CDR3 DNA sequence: TGTGCCAGCAGTGACGGGGACGGGCTCTCCTACGAGCAGTACTTC. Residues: CASSDGDGLSYEQYF.

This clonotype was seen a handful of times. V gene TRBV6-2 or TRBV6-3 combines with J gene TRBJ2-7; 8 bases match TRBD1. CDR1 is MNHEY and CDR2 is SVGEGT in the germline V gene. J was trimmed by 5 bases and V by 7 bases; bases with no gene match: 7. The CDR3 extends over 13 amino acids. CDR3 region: CASIRQGSDEQYF. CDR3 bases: TGTGCCAGCATCCGACAGGGGTCCGACGAGCAGTACTTC.

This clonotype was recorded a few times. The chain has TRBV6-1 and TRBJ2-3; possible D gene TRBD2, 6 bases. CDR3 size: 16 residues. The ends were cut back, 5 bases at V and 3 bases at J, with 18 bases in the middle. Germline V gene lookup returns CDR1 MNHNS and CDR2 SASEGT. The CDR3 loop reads CASSSRLGTPTDTQYF. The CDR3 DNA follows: TGTGCCAGCAGTTCCCGACTAGGAACCCCAACAGATACGCAGTATTTT.

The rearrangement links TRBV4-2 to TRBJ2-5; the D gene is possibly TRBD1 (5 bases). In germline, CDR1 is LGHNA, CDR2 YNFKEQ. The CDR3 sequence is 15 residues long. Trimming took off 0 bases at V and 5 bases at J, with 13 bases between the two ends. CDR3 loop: CASSQEVGPGETQYF. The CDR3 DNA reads TGTGCCAGCAGCCAAGAAGTAGGGCCAGGGGAGACCCAGTACTTC.

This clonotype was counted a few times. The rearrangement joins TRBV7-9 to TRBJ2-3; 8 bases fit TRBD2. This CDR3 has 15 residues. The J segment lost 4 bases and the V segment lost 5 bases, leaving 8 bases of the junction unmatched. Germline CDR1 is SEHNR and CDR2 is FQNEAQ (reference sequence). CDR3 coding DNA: TGTGCCAGCAGCCCATTAAGCGGGGGAGCAGATACGCAGTATTTT. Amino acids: CASSPLSGGADTQYF.

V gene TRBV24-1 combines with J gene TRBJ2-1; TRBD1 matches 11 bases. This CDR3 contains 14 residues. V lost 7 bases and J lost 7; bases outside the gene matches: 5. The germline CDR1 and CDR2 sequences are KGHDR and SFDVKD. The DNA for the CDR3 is TGTGCCACCAGCGGGACAGGGGGTTCTAATGAGCAGTTCTTC. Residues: CATSGTGGSNEQFF.